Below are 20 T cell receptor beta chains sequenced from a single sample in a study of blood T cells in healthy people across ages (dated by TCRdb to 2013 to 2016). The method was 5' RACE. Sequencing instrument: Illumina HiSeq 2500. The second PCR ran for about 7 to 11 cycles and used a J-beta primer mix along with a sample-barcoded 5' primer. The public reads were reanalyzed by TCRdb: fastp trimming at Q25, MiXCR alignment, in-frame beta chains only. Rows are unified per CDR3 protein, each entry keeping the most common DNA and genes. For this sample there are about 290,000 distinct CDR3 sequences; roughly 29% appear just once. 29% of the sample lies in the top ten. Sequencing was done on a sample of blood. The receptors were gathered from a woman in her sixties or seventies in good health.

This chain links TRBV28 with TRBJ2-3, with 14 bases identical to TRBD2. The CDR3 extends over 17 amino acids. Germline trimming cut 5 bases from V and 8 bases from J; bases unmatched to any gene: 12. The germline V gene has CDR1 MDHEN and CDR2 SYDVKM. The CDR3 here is CASSPLRLAGGHLTQYF. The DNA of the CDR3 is TGTGCCAGCAGTCCCCTCCGACTAGCGGGAGGGCATCTTACGCAGTATTTT. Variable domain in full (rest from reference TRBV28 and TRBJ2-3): DVKVTQSSRYLVKRTGEKVFLECVQDMDHENMFWYRQDPGLGLRLIYFSYDVKMKEKGDIPEGYSVSREKKERFSLILESASTNQTSMYLCASSPLRLAGGHLTQYFGPGTRLTVL.

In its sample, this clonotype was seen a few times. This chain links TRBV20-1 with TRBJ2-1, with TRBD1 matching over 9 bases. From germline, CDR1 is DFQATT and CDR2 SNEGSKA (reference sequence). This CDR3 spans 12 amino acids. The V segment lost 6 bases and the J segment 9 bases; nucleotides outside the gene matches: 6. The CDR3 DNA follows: TGCAGTGCCACCGACAGGGGGTTTGAGCAGTTCTTC. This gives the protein CSATDRGFEQFF.

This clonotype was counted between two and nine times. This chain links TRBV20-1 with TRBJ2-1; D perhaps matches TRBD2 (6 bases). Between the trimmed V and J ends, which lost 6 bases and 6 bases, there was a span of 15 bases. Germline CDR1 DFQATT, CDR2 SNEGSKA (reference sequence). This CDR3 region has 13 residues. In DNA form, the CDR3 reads TGCAGTGCCCTAGCGTCGGAGGGCAATGAGCAGTTCTTC. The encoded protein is CSALASEGNEQFF.

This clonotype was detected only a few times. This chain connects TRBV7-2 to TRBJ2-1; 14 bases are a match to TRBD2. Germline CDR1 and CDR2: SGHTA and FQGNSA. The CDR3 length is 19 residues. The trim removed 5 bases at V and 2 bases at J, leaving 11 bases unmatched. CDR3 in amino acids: CASSVGLAGGHPAYNEQFF. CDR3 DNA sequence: TGTGCCAGCAGCGTCGGACTAGCGGGAGGCCATCCAGCCTACAATGAGCAGTTCTTC.

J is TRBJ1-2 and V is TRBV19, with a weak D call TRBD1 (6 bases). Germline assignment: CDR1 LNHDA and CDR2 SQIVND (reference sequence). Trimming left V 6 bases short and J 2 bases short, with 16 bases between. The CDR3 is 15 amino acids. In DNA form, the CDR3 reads TGTGCCAGTAGCCTCCCAGGGGAGGCAAACTATGGCTACACCTTC. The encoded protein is CASSLPGEANYGYTF.

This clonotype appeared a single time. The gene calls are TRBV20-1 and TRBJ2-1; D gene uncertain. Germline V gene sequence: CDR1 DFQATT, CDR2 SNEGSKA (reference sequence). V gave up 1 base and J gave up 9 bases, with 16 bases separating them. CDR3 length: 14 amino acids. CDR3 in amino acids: CSARVSLVGGEQFF. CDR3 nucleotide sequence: TGCAGTGCTAGAGTTAGTTTGGTGGGCGGTGAGCAGTTCTTC.

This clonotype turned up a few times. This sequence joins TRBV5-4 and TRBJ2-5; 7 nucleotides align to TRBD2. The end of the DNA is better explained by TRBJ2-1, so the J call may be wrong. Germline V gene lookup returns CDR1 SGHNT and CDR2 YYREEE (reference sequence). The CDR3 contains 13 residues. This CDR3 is CASTFGGGNEQFF. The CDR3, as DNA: TGTGCCAGCACCTTTGGGGGGGGCAATGAGCAGTTCTTC.

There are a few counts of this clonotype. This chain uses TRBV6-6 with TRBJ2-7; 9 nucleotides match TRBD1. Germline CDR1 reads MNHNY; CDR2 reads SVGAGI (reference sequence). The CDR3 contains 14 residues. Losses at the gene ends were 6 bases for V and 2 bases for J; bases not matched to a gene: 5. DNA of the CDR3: TGTGCCAGCAGAGACGGACAGGGGACCTACGAGCAGTACTTC. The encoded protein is CASRDGQGTYEQYF.

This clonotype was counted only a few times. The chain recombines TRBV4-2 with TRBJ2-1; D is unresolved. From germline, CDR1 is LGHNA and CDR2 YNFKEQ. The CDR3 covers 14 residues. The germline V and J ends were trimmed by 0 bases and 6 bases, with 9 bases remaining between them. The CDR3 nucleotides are TGTGCCAGCAGCCAAGATCGACCTCGCAATGAGCAGTTCTTC. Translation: CASSQDRPRNEQFF.

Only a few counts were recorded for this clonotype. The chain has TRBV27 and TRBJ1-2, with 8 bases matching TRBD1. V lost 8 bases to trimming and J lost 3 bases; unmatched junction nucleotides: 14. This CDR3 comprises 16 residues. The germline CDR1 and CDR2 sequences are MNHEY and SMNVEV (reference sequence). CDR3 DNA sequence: TGTGCCAGCCACAGGGGCAGGGGGCGGTTTGACTATGGCTACACCTTC. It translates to CASHRGRGRFDYGYTF.

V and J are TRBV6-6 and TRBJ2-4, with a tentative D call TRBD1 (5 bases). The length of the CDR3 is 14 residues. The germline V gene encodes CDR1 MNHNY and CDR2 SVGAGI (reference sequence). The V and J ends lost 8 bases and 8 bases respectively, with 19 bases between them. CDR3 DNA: TGTGCCAGCGGCAGGGTTGATGTTGTTCACATTCAGTACTTC. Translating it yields CASGRVDVVHIQYF.

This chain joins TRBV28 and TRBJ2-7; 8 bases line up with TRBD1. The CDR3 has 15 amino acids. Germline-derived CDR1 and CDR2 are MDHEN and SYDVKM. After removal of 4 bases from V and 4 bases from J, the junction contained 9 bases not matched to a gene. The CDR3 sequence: CASSSAQGVFYEQYF. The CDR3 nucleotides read TGTGCCAGCAGTTCGGCACAGGGGGTTTTTTACGAGCAGTACTTC. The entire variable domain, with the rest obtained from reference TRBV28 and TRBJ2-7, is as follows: DVKVTQSSRYLVKRTGEKVFLECVQDMDHENMFWYRQDPGLGLRLIYFSYDVKMKEKGDIPEGYSVSREKKERFSLILESASTNQTSMYLCASSSAQGVFYEQYFGPGTRLTVT.

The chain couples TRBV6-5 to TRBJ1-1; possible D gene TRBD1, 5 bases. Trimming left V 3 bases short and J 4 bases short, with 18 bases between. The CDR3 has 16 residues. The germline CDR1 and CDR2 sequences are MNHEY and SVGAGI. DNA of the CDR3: TGTGCCAGCAGTTATTTCGGGGCCCTGGGAGGCACTGAAGCTTTCTTT. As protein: CASSYFGALGGTEAFF.

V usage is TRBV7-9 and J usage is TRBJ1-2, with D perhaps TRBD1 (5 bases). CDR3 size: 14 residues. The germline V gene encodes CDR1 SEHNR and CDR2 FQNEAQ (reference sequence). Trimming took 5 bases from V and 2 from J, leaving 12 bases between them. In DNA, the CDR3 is TGTGCCAGCAGCACCAGGGCAGACAACTATGGCTACACCTTC. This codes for CASSTRADNYGYTF.

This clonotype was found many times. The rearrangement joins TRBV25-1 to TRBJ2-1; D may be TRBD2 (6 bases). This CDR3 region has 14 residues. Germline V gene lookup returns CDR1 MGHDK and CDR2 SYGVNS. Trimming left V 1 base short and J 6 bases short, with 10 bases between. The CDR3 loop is CASSEWGDLNEQFF. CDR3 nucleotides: TGTGCCAGCAGTGAATGGGGGGATCTCAATGAGCAGTTCTTC.

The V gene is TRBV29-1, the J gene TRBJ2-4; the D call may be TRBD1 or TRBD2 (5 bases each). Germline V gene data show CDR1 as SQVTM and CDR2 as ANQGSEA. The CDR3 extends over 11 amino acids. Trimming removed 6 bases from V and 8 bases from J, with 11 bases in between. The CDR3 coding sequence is TGCAGCGTAGACGTGGGGGACATTCAGTACTTC. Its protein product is CSVDVGDIQYF.

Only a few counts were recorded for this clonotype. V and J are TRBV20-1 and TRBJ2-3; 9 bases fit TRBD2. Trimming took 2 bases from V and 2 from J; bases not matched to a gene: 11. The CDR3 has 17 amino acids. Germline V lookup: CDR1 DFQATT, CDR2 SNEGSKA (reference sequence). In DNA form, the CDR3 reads TGCAGTGCTAGATCCCCGCAAGCGGGAGGACTCACAGATACGCAGTATTTT. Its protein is CSARSPQAGGLTDTQYF.

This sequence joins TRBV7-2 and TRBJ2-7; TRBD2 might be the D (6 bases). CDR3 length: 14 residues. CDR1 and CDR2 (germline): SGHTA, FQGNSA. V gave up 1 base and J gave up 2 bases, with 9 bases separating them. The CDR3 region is CASSLGGTAYEQYF. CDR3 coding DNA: TGTGCCAGCAGCTTAGGCGGGACCGCCTACGAGCAGTACTTC.

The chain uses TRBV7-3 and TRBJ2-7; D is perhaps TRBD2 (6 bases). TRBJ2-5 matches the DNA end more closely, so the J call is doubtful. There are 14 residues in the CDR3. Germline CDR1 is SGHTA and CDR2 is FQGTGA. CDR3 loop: CASSSGTLSETQYF. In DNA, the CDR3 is TGTGCCAGCAGCTCCGGGACTCTTTCGGAGACCCAGTACTTC.

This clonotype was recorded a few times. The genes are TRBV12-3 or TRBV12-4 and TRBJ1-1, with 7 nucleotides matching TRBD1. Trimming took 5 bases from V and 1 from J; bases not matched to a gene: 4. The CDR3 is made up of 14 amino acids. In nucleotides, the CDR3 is TGTGCCAGCAGTCCATACAGGGGGAACACTGAAGCTTTCTTT. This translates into CASSPYRGNTEAFF.